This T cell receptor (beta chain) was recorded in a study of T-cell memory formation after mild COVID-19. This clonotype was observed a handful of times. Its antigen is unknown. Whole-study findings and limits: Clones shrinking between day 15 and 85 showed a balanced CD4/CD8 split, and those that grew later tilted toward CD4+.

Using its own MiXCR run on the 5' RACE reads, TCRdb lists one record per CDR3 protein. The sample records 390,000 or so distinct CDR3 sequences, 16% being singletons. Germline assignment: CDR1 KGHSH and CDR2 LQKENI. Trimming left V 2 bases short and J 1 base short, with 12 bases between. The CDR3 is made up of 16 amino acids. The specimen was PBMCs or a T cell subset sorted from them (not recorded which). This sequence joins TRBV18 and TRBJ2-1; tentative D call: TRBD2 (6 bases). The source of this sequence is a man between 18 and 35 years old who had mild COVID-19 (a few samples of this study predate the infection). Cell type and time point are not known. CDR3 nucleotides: TGTGCCAGCTCACCATGGTCCGGGGGTTCCTACAATGAGCAGTTCTTC. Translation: CASSPWSGGSYNEQFF.